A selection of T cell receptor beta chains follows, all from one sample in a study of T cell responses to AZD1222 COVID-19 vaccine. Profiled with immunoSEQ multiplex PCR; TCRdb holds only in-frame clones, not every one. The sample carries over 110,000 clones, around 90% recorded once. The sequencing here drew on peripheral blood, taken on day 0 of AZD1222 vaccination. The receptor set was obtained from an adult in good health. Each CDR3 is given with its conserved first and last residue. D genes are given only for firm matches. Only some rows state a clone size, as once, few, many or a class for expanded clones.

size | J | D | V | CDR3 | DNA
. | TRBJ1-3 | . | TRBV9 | CASSVVPAGENTIYF | TGTGCCAGCAGCGTAGTTCCGGCAGGGGAAAACACCATATATTTT
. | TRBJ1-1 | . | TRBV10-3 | CAIGEGTEAFF | TGTGCCATCGGGGAGGGCACTGAAGCTTTCTTT
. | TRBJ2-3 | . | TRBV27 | CASSFSGRGTSTDTQYF | TGTGCCAGCAGTTTTTCTGGCCGCGGAACTAGCACAGATACGCAGTATTTT
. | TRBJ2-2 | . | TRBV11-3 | CASSKVGNTGELFF | TGTGCCAGCAGTAAGGTCGGGAACACCGGGGAGCTGTTTTTT
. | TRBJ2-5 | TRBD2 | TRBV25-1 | CASSGLAGGQETQYF | TGTGCCAGCAGCGGACTAGCGGGAGGCCAAGAGACCCAGTACTTC
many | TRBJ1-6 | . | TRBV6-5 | CASDQTGTSSSPLHF | TGTGCCAGCGACCAGACCGGGACGTCCAGCTCACCCCTCCACTTT
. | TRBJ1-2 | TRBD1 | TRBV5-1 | CASSLVRGQGLYGYTF | TGCGCCAGCAGCTTGGTCAGGGGACAGGGATTGTATGGCTACACCTTC
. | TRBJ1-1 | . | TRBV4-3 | CASSQDISGTWNTEAFF | TGCGCCAGCAGCCAAGACATCTCTGGGACTTGGAACACTGAAGCTTTCTTT
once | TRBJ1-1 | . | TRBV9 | CASSVVRNTEAFF | TGTGCCAGCAGCGTAGTCCGGAACACTGAAGCTTTCTTT
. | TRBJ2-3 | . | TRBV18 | CASSPIPRGGRSTDTQYF | TGTGCCAGCTCACCTATCCCCCGAGGAGGGAGAAGCACAGATACGCAGTATTTT
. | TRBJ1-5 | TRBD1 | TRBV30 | CAWSVPWQGANQPQHF | TGTGCCTGGAGTGTACCGTGGCAGGGGGCCAATCAGCCCCAGCATTTT
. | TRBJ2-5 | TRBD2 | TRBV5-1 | CASTLTSAQETQYF | TGCGCCAGCACGCTAACTAGCGCCCAAGAGACCCAGTACTTC
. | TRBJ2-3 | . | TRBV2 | CASARADTQYF | TGTGCCAGCGCGAGAGCAGATACGCAGTATTTT
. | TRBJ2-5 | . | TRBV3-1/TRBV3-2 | CASRPGWGESVAETQYF | TGTGCCAGCAGACCCGGTTGGGGGGAGTCGGTGGCGGAGACCCAGTACTTC
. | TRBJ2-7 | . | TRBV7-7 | CASSPSVASEYEQYF | TGTGCCAGCAGCCCATCCGTGGCTAGCGAGTACGAGCAGTACTTC
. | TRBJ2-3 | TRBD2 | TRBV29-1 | CSASGREGGSPDTQYF | TGCAGCGCTAGCGGGAGGGAGGGGGGATCCCCAGATACGCAGTATTTT